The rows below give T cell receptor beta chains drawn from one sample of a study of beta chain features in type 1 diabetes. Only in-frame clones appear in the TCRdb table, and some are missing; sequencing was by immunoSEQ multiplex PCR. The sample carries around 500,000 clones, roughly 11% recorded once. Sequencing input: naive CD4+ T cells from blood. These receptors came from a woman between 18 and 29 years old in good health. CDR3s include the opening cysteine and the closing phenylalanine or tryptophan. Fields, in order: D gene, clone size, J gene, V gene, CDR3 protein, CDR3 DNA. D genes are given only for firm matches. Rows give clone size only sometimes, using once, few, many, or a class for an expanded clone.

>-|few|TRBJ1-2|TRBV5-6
CASSLRTGAYGYTF
TGTGCCAGCAGCTTGCGAACGGGGGCTTATGGCTACACCTTC
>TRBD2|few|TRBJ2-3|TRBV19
CASSSWTSGADTQYF
TGTGCCAGTAGTTCCTGGACTAGCGGCGCAGATACGCAGTATTTT
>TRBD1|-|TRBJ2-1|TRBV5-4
CASSPSGTGGDNEQFF
TGTGCCAGCAGCCCAAGCGGGACAGGGGGGGACAATGAGCAGTTCTTC
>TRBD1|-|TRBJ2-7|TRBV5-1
CASSSGQVAWREQYF
TGCGCCAGCAGCTCAGGACAGGTGGCTTGGAGGGAGCAGTACTTC
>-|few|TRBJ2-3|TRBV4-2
CASSQEGWGGTQYF
TGTGCCAGCAGCCAAGAGGGGTGGGGCGGGACGCAGTATTTT
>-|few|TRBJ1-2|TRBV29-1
CSVRTATAGYTF
TGCAGCGTTAGGACAGCGACAGCAGGCTACACCTTC
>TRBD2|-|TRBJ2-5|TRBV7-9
CASSPMGGRAPTRTQYF
TGTGCCAGCAGCCCTATGGGCGGGAGGGCCCCTACGAGGACCCAGTACTTC
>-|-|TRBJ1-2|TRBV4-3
CASSPTNLYGYTF
TGCGCCAGCAGCCCCACCAACCTTTACGGCTACACCTTC
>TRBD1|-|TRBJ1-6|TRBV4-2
CASSPLKAGQGNSPLHF
TGTGCCAGCAGCCCACTAAAAGCCGGACAGGGAAATTCACCCCTCCACTTT
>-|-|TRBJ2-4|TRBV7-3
CASSLDVASHWYF
TGTGCCAGCAGCTTAGATGTGGCTTCCCATTGGTACTTC
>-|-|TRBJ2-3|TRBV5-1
CASSLQPGVASTDTQYF
TGCGCCAGCAGCTTACAACCAGGGGTGGCTAGCACAGATACGCAGTATTTT
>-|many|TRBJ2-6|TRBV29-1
CSVESGANVLTF
TGCAGCGTTGAATCTGGGGCCAACGTCCTGACTTTC
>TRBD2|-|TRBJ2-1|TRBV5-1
CASSLLAGDYNEQFF
TGCGCCAGCAGCTTACTAGCGGGGGACTACAATGAGCAGTTCTTC
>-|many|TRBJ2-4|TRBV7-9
CASSFLSTGNIQYF
TGTGCCAGCAGCTTTCTCTCGACGGGAAACATTCAGTACTTC
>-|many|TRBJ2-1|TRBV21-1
CARHRLDEQFF
TGTGCCAGACATCGGCTCGATGAGCAGTTCTTC
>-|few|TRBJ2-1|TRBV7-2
CASRSTRVTSYNEQFF
TGTGCCAGCAGGTCGACCAGGGTAACCTCCTACAATGAGCAGTTCTTC
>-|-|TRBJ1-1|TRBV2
CASSSGSGVVYTEAFF
TGTGCCAGCAGTTCCGGTTCGGGGGTAGTTTACACTGAAGCTTTCTTT
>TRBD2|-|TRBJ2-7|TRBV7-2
CASSEGLADTYEQYF
TGTGCCAGCAGCGAAGGACTAGCCGACACCTACGAGCAGTACTTC
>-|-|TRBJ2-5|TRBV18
CASSPTLQETQYF
TGTGCCAGCTCACCTACTTTACAAGAGACCCAGTACTTC
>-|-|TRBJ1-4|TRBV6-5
CASSYDRWATNEKLFF
TGTGCCAGCAGTTACGACAGATGGGCAACTAATGAAAAACTGTTTTTT
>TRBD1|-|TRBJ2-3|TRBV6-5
CASSYAGGGTDTQYF
TGTGCCAGCAGTTACGCAGGGGGCGGCACAGATACGCAGTATTTT
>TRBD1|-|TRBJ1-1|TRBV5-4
CASSFSPQGDTEAFF
TGTGCCAGCAGCTTCTCCCCTCAGGGGGACACTGAAGCTTTCTTT
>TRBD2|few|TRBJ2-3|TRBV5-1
CASSLAAGGWGDTQYF
TGCGCCAGCAGCTTGGCGGCGGGAGGATGGGGAGATACGCAGTATTTT
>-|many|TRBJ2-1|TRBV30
CAWSLGGSEQFF
TGTGCCTGGAGTCTAGGGGGTAGCGAGCAGTTCTTC
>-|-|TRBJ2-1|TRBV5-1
CASSLGEYEQFF
TGCGCCAGCAGCTTGGGGGAGTATGAGCAGTTCTTC
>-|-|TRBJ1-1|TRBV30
CAWRFQGNTEAFF
TGTGCCTGGAGGTTCCAGGGGAACACTGAAGCTTTCTTT
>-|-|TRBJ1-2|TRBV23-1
CASRGGDYGYTF
TGCGCCAGTAGAGGGGGGGACTATGGCTACACCTTC
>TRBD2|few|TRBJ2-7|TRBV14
CASSPLAETYEQYF
TGTGCCAGCAGCCCACTAGCGGAGACCTACGAGCAGTACTTC
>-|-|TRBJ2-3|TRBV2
CASNTELLSTDTQYF
TGTGCCAGCAATACGGAACTACTTAGCACAGATACGCAGTATTTT
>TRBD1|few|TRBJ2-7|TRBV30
CAWATGVPSYEQYF
TGTGCCTGGGCTACAGGGGTCCCCTCCTACGAGCAGTACTTC
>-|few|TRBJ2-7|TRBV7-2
CASSLAPTGAYEQYF
TGTGCCAGCAGCTTAGCGCCGACAGGAGCCTACGAGCAGTACTTC
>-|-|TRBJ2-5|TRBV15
CATSRAGILETQYF
TGTGCCACCAGCAGAGCCGGCATCTTAGAGACCCAGTACTTC
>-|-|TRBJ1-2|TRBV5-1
CASSPSGGASNYGYTF
TGCGCCAGCAGCCCCTCGGGGGGCGCTTCTAACTATGGCTACACCTTC
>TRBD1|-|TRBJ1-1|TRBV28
CASSLRVKAQGRAFF
TGTGCCAGCAGTCTAAGGGTGAAGGCACAGGGGAGAGCTTTCTTT
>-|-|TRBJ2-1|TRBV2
CASTSGQGAYNEQFF
TGTGCCAGCACTAGCGGGCAGGGGGCTTACAATGAGCAGTTCTTC
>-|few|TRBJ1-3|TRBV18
CASSREPGNTIYF
TGTGCCAGCTCACGGGAGCCTGGAAACACCATATATTTT
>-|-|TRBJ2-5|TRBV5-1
CASSYSVSETQYF
TGCGCCAGCAGCTATAGTGTGTCGGAGACCCAGTACTTC
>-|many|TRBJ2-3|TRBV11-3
CASSFTDTQYF
TGTGCCAGCAGCTTCACAGATACGCAGTATTTT